This TCR beta chain was recorded in a study of molecular identifiers for immune sequencing clone quantification. About the research overall: With replicates, the RNA of about 19,000 or 110,000 naive CD8 cells was split five ways and four were sequenced. Study-level points and caveats: Effector cells kept over 97% of their molecules in clones above 20 RNA copies, while naive cells kept under 1% there.

Sorting recovered naive CD8 T cells on a CD8+CD4-CCR7+CD45RA+ profile. Bulk TCR libraries used previously described methods and listed TCR primers. TCRdb independently ran MiXCR on the PCR reads; one entry per CDR3 protein. Of around 470,000 distinct CDR3 sequences in the sample, 25% were seen once. CDR3 length: 14 amino acids. Trimming took off 4 bases at V and 2 bases at J, with 9 bases between the two ends. Notes on this clonotype: Its antigen remains unknown.

The sample was naive CD8+ T cells from blood, with Jurkat cell RNA spiked in. As for subset: FACS-sorted CD8+CD4-CCR7+CD45RA+ naive T cells. The chain joins TRBV12-3 or TRBV12-4 to TRBJ2-1; the D gene is possibly TRBD1 (6 bases). The TCR sequence derives from a human donor in good health. Some libraries in this study had Jurkat cell RNA spiked in. Here the CDR3 reads CASSSGDTYNEQFF. The CDR3, as DNA: TGTGCCAGCAGTTCTGGGGACACCTACAATGAGCAGTTCTTC.